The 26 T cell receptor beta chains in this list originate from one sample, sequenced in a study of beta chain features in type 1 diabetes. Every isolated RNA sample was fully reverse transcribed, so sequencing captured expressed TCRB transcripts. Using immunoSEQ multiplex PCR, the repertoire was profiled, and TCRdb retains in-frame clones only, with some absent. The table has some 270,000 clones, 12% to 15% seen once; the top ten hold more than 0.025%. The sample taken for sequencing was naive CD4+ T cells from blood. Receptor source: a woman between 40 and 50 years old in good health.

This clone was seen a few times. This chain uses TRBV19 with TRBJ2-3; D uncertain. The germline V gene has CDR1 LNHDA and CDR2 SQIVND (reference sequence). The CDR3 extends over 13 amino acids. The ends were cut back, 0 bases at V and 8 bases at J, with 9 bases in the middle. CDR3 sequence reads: CASSIDVSGTQYF. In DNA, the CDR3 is TGTGCCAGTAGTATAGACGTGTCGGGTACGCAGTATTTT.

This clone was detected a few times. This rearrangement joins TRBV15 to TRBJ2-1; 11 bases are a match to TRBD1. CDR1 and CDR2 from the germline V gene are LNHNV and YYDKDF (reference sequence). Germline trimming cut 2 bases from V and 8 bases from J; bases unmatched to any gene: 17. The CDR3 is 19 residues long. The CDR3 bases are TGTGCCACCAGCAGATACTCACCAACCGGGACAGGGGGTGGCTATGAGCAGTTCTTC. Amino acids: CATSRYSPTGTGGGYEQFF.

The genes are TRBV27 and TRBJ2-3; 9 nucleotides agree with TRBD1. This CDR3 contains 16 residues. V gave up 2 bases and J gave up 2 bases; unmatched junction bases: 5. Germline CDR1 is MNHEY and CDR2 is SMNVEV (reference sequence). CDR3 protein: CASSLRGTGNTDTQYF. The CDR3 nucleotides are TGTGCCAGCAGTTTAAGGGGGACAGGGAACACAGATACGCAGTATTTT.

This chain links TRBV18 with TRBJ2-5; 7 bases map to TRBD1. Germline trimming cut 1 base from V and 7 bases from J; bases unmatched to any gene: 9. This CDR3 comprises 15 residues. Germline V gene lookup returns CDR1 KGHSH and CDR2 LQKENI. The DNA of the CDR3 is TGTGCCAGCTCACCACAACGCGGACAGGAAGGGACCCAGTACTTC. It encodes CASSPQRGQEGTQYF.

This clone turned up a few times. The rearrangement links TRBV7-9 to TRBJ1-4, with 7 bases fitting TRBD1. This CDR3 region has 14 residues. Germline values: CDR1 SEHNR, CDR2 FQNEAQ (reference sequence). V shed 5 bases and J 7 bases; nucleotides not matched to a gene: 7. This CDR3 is CASSLQGMSEKLFF. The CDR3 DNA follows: TGTGCCAGCAGCCTACAGGGGATGTCTGAAAAACTGTTTTTT.

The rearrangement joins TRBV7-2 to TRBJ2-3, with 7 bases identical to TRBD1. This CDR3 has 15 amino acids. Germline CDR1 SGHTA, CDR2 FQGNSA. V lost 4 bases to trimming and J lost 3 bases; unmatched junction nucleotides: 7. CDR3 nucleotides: TGTGCCAGCAGCTCGCCGGGACAGTTAACAGATACGCAGTATTTT. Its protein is CASSSPGQLTDTQYF.

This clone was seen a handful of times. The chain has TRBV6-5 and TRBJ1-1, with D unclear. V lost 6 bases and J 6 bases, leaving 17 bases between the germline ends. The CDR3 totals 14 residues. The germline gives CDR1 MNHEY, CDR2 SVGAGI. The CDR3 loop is CASRRDTWAPEAFF. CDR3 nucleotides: TGTGCCAGCAGGCGCGATACGTGGGCCCCTGAAGCTTTCTTT.

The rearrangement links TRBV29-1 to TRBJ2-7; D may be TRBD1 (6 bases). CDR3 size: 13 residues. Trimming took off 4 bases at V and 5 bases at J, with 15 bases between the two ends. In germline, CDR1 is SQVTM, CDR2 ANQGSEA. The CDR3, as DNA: TGCAGCGTTGGGGGGCGCAATTCACACGAGCAGTACTTC. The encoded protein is CSVGGRNSHEQYF.

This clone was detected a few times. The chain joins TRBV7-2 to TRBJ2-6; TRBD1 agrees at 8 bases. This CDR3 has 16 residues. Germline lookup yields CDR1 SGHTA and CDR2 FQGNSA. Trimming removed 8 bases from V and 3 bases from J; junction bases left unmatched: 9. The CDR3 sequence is CASPGQGNGGANVLTF. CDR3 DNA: TGTGCCAGCCCTGGACAGGGCAATGGTGGGGCCAACGTCCTGACTTTC.

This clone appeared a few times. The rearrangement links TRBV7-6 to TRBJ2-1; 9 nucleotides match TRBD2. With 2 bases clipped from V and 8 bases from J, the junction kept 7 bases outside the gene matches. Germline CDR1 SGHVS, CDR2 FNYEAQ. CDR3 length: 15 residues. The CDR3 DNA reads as TGTGCCAGCAGCTTAAACCTAGCGGGGTGGGATGAGCAGTTCTTC. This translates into CASSLNLAGWDEQFF.

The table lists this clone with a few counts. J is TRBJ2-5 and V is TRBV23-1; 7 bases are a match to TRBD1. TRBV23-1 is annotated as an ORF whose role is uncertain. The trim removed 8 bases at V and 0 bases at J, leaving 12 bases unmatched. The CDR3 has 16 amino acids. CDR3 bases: TGCGCCAGCCACGTTAAGGACAGGAGCTACCAAGAGACCCAGTACTTC. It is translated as CASHVKDRSYQETQYF.

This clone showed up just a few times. CDR3 bases: TGTGCCAGTAGTATAGGGGGCGCGGGGCAGCCCCAGCATTTT. Amino acids: CASSIGGAGQPQHF. J is TRBJ1-5 and V is TRBV19, with D possibly matching TRBD1 (5 bases). Germline V gene sequence: CDR1 LNHDA, CDR2 SQIVND (reference sequence). The CDR3 is made up of 14 amino acids. Trimming took 1 base from V and 7 from J, leaving 11 bases between them.

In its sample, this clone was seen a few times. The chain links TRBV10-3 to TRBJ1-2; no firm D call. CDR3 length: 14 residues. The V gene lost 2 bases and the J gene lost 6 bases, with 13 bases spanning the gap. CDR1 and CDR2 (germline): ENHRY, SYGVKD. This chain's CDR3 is CAISEVGVRDGYTF. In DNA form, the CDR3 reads TGTGCCATCAGTGAGGTCGGGGTCAGAGATGGCTACACCTTC.

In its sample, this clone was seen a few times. CDR3 DNA sequence: TGTGCTAGTGGGCCGACTAGCCCCTCCTACGAGCAGTACTTC. It yields the protein CASGPTSPSYEQYF. The chain carries TRBV12-5 and TRBJ2-7; 7 nucleotides align to TRBD2. The J segment lost 0 bases and the V segment lost 6 bases, leaving 5 bases of the junction unmatched. CDR1 and CDR2 from the germline V gene are LGHNT and FRNRAP. This CDR3 has 14 residues.

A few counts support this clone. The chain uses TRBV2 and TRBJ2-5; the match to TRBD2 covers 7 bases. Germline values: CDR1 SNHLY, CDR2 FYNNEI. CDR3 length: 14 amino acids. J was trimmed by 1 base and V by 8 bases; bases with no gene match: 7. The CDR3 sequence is CASGGGGAQETQYF. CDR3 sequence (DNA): TGTGCCAGCGGTGGGGGGGGTGCCCAAGAGACCCAGTACTTC.

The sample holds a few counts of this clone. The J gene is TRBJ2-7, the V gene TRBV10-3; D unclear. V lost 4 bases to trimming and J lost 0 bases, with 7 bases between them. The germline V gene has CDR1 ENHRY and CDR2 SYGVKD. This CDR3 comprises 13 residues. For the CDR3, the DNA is TGTGCCATCAGTGTGCAGGACTCCTACGAGCAGTACTTC. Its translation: CAISVQDSYEQYF.

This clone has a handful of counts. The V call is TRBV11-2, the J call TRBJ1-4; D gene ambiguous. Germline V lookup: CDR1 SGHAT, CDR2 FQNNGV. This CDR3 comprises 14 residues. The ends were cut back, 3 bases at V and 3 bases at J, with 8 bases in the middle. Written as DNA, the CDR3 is TGTGCCAGCAGCTTCATCACAGCTAATGAAAAACTGTTTTTT. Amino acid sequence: CASSFITANEKLFF. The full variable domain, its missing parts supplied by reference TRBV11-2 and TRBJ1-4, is EAGVAQSPRYKIIEKRQSVAFWCNPISGHATLYWYQQILGQGPKLLIQFQNNGVVDDSQLPKDRFSAERLKGVDSTLKIQPAKLEDSAVYLCASSFITANEKLFFGSGTQLSVL.

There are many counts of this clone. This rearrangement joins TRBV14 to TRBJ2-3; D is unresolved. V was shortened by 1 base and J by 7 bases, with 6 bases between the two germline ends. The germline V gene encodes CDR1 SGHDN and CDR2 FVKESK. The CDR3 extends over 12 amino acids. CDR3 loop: CASSQARYTQYF. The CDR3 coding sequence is TGTGCCAGCAGCCAAGCTCGGTATACGCAGTATTTT.

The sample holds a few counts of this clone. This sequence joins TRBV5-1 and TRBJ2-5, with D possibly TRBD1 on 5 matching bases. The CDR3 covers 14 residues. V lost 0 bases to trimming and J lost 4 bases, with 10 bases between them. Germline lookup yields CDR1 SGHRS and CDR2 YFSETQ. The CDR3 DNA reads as TGCGCCAGCAGCTTGGGACAGCTAATAGAGACCCAGTACTTC. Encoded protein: CASSLGQLIETQYF.

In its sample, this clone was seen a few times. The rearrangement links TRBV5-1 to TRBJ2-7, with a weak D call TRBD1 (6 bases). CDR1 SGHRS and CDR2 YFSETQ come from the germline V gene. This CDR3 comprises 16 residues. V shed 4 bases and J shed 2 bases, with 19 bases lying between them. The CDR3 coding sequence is TGCGCCAGCAGCGCCCAGGGGCTTCCTTCTACCTACGAGCAGTACTTC. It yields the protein CASSAQGLPSTYEQYF.

CDR3 DNA: TGCGCCAGCGGGGGCCTTGGCGGCTACGAGCAGTACTTC. Protein sequence: CASGGLGGYEQYF. The chain carries TRBV5-1 and TRBJ2-7; D is perhaps TRBD1 (6 bases). Trimming shortened V by 7 bases and J by 3 bases, and 14 bases separated the two germline ends. Germline V gene lookup returns CDR1 SGHRS and CDR2 YFSETQ. This CDR3 has 13 amino acids. The full variable domain, in which reference TRBV5-1 and TRBJ2-7 provide the parts outside the CDR3, is KAGVTQTPRYLIKTRGQQVTLSCSPISGHRSVSWYQQTPGQGLQFLFEYFSETQRNKGNFPGRFSGRQFSNSRSEMNVSTLELGDSALYLCASGGLGGYEQYFGPGTRLTVT.

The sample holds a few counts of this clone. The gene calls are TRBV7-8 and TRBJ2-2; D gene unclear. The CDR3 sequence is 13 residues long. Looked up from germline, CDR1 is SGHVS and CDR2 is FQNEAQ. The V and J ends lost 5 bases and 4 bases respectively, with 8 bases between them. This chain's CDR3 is CASSPRLTGELFF. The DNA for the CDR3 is TGTGCCAGCAGCCCCCGACTCACCGGGGAGCTGTTTTTT.

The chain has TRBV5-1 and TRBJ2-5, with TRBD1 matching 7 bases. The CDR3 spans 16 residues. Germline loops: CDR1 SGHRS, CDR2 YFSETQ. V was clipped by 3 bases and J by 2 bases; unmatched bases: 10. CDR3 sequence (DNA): TGCGCCAGCAGCTCGCGCCGGGACAGCATTCAAGAGACCCAGTACTTC. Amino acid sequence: CASSSRRDSIQETQYF.

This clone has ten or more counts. CDR3: CASSLVLDQPQHF. As DNA, the CDR3 is TGTGCCAGCAGCTTAGTTCTTGATCAGCCCCAGCATTTT. This chain links TRBV7-2 with TRBJ1-5; no clear D gene. Looked up from germline, CDR1 is SGHTA and CDR2 is FQGNSA. V gave up 1 base and J gave up 5 bases, with 6 bases separating them. The CDR3 totals 13 residues.

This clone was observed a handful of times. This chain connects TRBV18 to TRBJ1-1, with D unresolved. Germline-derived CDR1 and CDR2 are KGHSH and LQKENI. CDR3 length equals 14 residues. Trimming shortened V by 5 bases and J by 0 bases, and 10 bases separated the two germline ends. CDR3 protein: CASSSGNMNTEAFF. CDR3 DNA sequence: TGTGCCAGCTCAAGCGGTAACATGAACACTGAAGCTTTCTTT. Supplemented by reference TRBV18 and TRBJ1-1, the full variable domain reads NAGVMQNPRHLVRRRGQEARLRCSPMKGHSHVYWYRQLPEEGLKFMVYLQKENIIDESGMPKERFSAEFPKEGPSILRIQQVVRGDSAAYFCASSSGNMNTEAFFGQGTRLTVV.

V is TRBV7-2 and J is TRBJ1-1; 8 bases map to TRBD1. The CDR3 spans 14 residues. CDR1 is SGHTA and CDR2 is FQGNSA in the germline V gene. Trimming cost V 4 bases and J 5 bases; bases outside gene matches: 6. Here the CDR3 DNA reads TGTGCCAGCAGCTCTCAACAGGGGGGGACTGAAGCTTTCTTT. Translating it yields CASSSQQGGTEAFF. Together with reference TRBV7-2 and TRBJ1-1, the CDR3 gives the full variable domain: GAGVSQSPSNKVTEKGKDVELRCDPISGHTALYWYRQSLGQGLEFLIYFQGNSAPDKSGLPSDRFSAERTGGSVSTLTIQRTQQEDSAVYLCASSSQQGGTEAFFGQGTRLTVV.